A single T cell receptor (beta chain) is shown here with its context. This clone came up a few times. Its antigen remains unidentified. No much larger clone exists at a distance of one base, and base qualities are not known. The data were taken from a study of shared clonotypes between healthy human individuals (dated by TCRdb to 2020 to 2022). About the investigation overall: Two women and three men aged 18 to 49 years were included in the cohort. Different laboratories and diverse techniques were used to prepare libraries and sequence TCR repertoires, to increase sequencing depth and limit assay-specific biases. For each donor, CD4 naive and CD4 memory were each given three plates, CD8 naive was given two plates, and CD8 memory was given one plate. The study deeply sequenced blood TCR repertoires of about five healthy adults to estimate repertoire size and the extent of clonotype sharing between individuals. Leukapheresis yielded between about 0.85 and 9 billion PBMCs per donor.

Healthy HIV-negative adults with no recently reported acute infections or vaccinations were included as donors. Every donor was a Caucasian adult living in Nashville, Tennessee, USA. CD4+ T cells were enriched by magnetic negative selection, after which naive cells were positively selected on CD45RA and the negative fraction was taken as the memory subset. Blood was collected by leukapheresis, and PBMCs were isolated by Ficoll-Histopaque density gradient centrifugation and then cryopreserved in liquid nitrogen vapor phase. Analytical flow cytometry was used to check the purity and quantity of every magnetically sorted T cell population. Genomic DNA was isolated from each sorted fraction and quantified by UV absorbance on a Nanodrop 2000c. Using the deep immunoSEQ assay, multiplex PCR amplified TCR CDR3 regions from genomic DNA. Genomic DNA extracted from each cell subset was distributed evenly over all wells of several immunoSEQ 96-well plates, and each plate served as one replicate. Each replicate PCR for sorted subsets received roughly 200 ng genomic DNA, equal to about 30,000 T cell genomes. Purified libraries were quantified with a Qubit 3.0 fluorometer, sized on a Bioanalyzer 2100, and re-quantified with the KAPA Library Quantification kit. Each immunoSEQ 96-well plate was sequenced on its own single-read 150-cycle Illumina NextSeq 550 flow cell. The published analysis was carried out like this. The immunoSEQ output contained only junctional sequences without quality scores, so filtering could not match that applied to full-length reads. To assign V/J genes and CDR3, sequences were annotated against IMGT germline references using PyIR, a Python wrapper for IgBLAST v1.9. Reads with weak V/J assignments (E-value above 1e-6), missing CDR3, stop codons, out-of-frame junctions, or ambiguous translated residues were removed. V3J clonotypes were defined by identical inferred V gene, J gene, and CDR3 amino acid sequence. To compute the percentage overlap between repertoires, the number of shared unique clonotypes was divided by the size of the smaller repertoire. RTK rarefaction, the Chao1 estimator, and Recon v2.1 estimates of unobserved clonotypes were used to assess repertoire richness. Generation probabilities for all TCRbeta clonotypes obtained by the gDNA method from several donors were computed using OLGA. Held by TCRdb, this immuneACCESS table contains in-frame sequences only and omits some clones. Under half of the omission traces to an unresolved V gene where checked; the cause of the rest is unknown. V and J calls and clone size are given by that table; D and trimming were obtained from the DNA. This sample is represented by around 200,000 clones; 66% of them were singletons. About 10% of the sample is taken by the ten largest.

For CDR1 and CDR2, the germline V gene lists SGHTA and FQGTGA. The CDR3 holds 13 amino acids from the cysteine to the phenylalanine. Only the CDR3 DNA is retained, 39 bases long and in frame from the first base. The V end gives up 5 bases and the J end 6 bases, leaving 2 bases in the junction not matched to a gene. Here is what the overall study found, with its caveats: Clonotypes shared by all four sorted-subset donors showed higher generation probabilities than non-shared clonotypes. Larger estimated clonotype richness was generally found for naive subsets than for memory subsets. Sampling was limited to blood, and TCR repertoires in tissue likely differ from TCR repertoires in blood. Around 5% of naive CD4, 3.5% of naive CD8, approximately 2.2% of memory CD4, and approximately 0.39% of memory CD8 clonotypes were shared across several donors. Pairwise subsampling indicated that sequencing depth was expected to affect the degree of clonotype sharing among donors. Even with the large sequencing depth, rarefaction of the sorted-subset datasets indicated that sequencing was incomplete. Because the study included only a small number of donors, the genetic and exposure-history diversity represented was limited.

This TCR was recovered from a man aged 25-45 years in good health. Sequenced sample: memory CD4+ T cells sorted from blood. The cell subset or site tag for this specimen amounts to: CD45RA-negative fraction. The chain uses TRBV7-3 and TRBJ2-3, with 10 central nucleotides matching TRBD2. CDR3 loop: CASSKREGDTQYF. DNA sequence: TGTGCCAGCAGCAAGCGGGAGGGGGATACGCAGTATTTT.